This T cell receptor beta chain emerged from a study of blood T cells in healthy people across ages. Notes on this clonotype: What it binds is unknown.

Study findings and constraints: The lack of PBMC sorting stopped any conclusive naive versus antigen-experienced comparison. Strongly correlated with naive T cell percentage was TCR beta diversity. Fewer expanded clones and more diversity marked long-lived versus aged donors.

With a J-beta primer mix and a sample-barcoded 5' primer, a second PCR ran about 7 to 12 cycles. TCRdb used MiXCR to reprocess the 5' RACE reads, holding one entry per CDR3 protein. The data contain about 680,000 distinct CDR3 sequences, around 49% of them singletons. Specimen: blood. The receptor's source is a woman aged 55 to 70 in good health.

CDR3: CASSQFNNEKLFF. CDR3 DNA sequence: TGTGCCAGCAGCCAATTTAATAATGAAAAACTGTTTTTT. The chain has TRBV3-1 and TRBJ1-4; D is ambiguous. Germline lookup yields CDR1 LGHDT and CDR2 YNNKEL (reference sequence). V was trimmed by 2 bases and J by 4 bases, leaving 5 bases between them. The CDR3 extends over 13 amino acids.